The subject of this entry is one T cell receptor beta chain. The sample has other DNA sequences that encode this CDR3 too. Per germline, CDR1 MNHEY and CDR2 SVGAGI. Unmatched junction bases numbered 2, after V lost 0 bases and J lost 3 bases. The CDR3 is 15 residues long. The data were produced by immunoSEQ multiplex PCR, yet TCRdb's version contains in-frame clones alone and is incomplete. The data hold 350,000 to 450,000 clones, with nearly 90% observed a single time. Everyone who took part was roughly 18 to 100 years old, and they came from over 20 US areas. Cohort assignment relied on participant-reported clinical history. These data belong to a study of blood T cell repertoires in COVID-19. Study as a whole: Researchers got acute and convalescent COVID-19 samples from the United States, Italy and Spain.

The receptor was derived from a young woman who had been exposed to COVID-19. The chain employs TRBV6-5 and TRBJ2-7; 10 positions agree with TRBD1. Sequencing used PBMCs or T cells enriched from blood (not recorded which). CDR3 sequence reads: CASSYSGTGVYEQYF. DNA of the CDR3: TGTGCCAGCAGTTACTCCGGGACAGGGGTCTACGAGCAGTACTTC.